The present entry profiles one T cell receptor beta chain with its context. This clonotype was detected ten times or more. Its antigen remains undetermined. Base qualities were left out, and no much larger clone turns up one base away. This sample was taken from a study of T cells in Graves' hyperthyroidism and ophthalmopathy (dated by TCRdb to between 2017 and 2020). About the study as a whole: Peripheral blood samples were taken at initial diagnosis, before any treatment was given. Once sampling was done, hyperthyroidism patients were given methimazole at a starting dose of 30 mg daily, whereas ophthalmopathy patients were given high-dose intravenous methylprednisolone. In roughly six Graves' hyperthyroidism patients, the study also compared T-cell repertoires from thyroid tissue with T-cell repertoires from blood. The 75 to 100 discovery patients were randomly divided into training and test sets at a 7:3 ratio. Prospective prediction of ophthalmopathy was tested in an independent validation cohort consisting of 18 to 20 hyperthyroidism patients and around 16 patients who later progressed to ophthalmopathy. The paper describes TCR Vbeta CDR3 sequencing of roughly 130 peripheral blood samples, made up of approximately 40 ophthalmopathy patients, roughly 75 hyperthyroidism patients and 17 progressor patients. To identify distinguishing TCR V-J signatures, a discovery cohort of about 100 patients was used, comprising 40 to 45 with Graves' ophthalmopathy and around 60 with stable Graves' hyperthyroidism. The full study reports these points: During validation, the model predicted progression to ophthalmopathy a median of roughly six months ahead of onset, with around 70% sensitivity and less than 85% specificity. Sample size was not statistically predetermined, and investigators were not blinded to group allocation. Most expanded thyroid clonotypes (frequency above 0.001) were also detected in blood, suggesting blood repertoires may reflect thyroid immune responses. A model built on a 13 V-J signature distinguished ophthalmopathy from stable hyperthyroidism, reaching 87.88% sensitivity and around 81% specificity in cross-validation and 80%/75% in testing.

The V and J ends are trimmed by 2 bases and 3 bases, leaving 14 bases between them. CDR1 and CDR2 (LGHNA, YSLEER) derive from the germline V gene. From its cysteine to its phenylalanine, the CDR3 spans 15 amino acids. Only the CDR3 portion is preserved as DNA: 45 bases, with reading frame beginning at the first base. Ophthalmopathy patients had moderately to severely active disease, with a Clinical Activity Score of 3 or more, a NOSPECS grade of 4 or more, and a disease duration of less than 3 months. Any patient with an uncontrolled infection, another autoimmune disease, pregnancy or lactation was excluded. Diagnoses relied on clinical symptoms, serum thyroxine and TRAb, thyroid ultrasound and orbital computed tomography. PBMCs were isolated from roughly 10 ml of fresh peripheral blood by Ficoll-Paque density gradient centrifugation. Total RNA was extracted using Trizol reagent, and RNA quality was assessed on an Agilent 2100 Bioanalyzer.

TCR beta CDR3 regions were amplified from RNA transcripts. The first round of RT-PCR for the TCR CDR3 was performed with the HTBI primer set and the Qiagen OneStep RT-PCR kit. Libraries were constructed in a second round of multiplex PCR, after which size selection and purification were carried out. Sequencing of the libraries was done on an Illumina HiSeq2000 using paired-end 100 bp reads. The authors' pipeline ran thus. SOAPnuke was used to process the raw data, removing reads that contained adapters or uncalled bases, had a mean Phred below 15, or lacked an exact match to the constant primer or identifier. High-quality paired reads were merged using COPE v1.2.5, and each unique nucleotide sequence was defined as a clonotype. MiTCR v1.1 was used to align clonotypes to the IMGT TRBV, TRBD and TRBJ reference segments. The analysis included only V-J combinations with a frequency above 0.0001, which together covered 99.2% of the repertoires. A TCS score was defined as the ratio between F50 (clonal expansion) and ExV (chaos), using BLOSUM62-based TCRdist between CDR3 peptides within each V-J. Welch's t-statistics and random forest reduced 500 to 550 V-J features to 13, which were used in a naive Bayes classifier (R e1071). The Morisita-Horn index was used to measure how similar the thyroid and blood repertoires were. The raw public data were reprocessed by TCRdb itself: fastp quality trimming at Q25, MiXCR clonotype calling, in-frame beta chains only. Under each unique CDR3 protein, matching rows form one entry showing the most common genes and DNA. TCRdb, not the authors, supplied the V and J calls. For this sample there are 640,000 or so distinct CDR3 sequences; roughly 14% appear just once. Around 4.5% of the sample rests with the top ten.

The sequence was collected from a woman aged 35 to 49 with Graves' ophthalmopathy. This receptor chain uses TRBV4-3 and TRBJ2-7; the D gene lacks a confident call. Sequences were obtained from blood. In nucleotides, the sequence is TGCGCCAGCAGCCAATACCTCGGTCCCGGCTACGAGCAGTACTTC. Its coded protein is CASSQYLGPGYEQYF.